The 28 T cell receptor beta chains presented below share a single source sample, sequenced in a study of T cell repertoires in cytomegalovirus infection. TCRdb reanalysed the reads using MiXCR and keeps one entry per CDR3 protein. The sample has roughly 570,000 distinct CDR3 sequences, approximately 40% seen once; the top ten hold around 48%. These receptors have no identified antigens. This material consisted of cultured PBMCs, taken from culture after CMV antigen stimulation. The receptor source for this set is a human donor in good health (CMV status not recorded). Some clones in this sample may be carry-over from other donors' samples.

The chain employs TRBV27 and TRBJ1-6, with TRBD1 as a possible D gene (5 bases). The CDR3 has 14 amino acids. The V and J ends lost 2 bases and 8 bases respectively, with 10 bases between them. Germline V gene data show CDR1 as MNHEY and CDR2 as SMNVEV (reference sequence). The DNA of the CDR3 is TGTGCCAGCAGTTTAGGGGGTGCGGATTCACCCCTCCACTTT. Its protein product is CASSLGGADSPLHF.

The rearrangement links TRBV12-3 or TRBV12-4 to TRBJ2-7; tentative D call: TRBD2 (5 bases). Trimming pared 3 bases from V and 6 bases from J, leaving 15 bases between. CDR3 length: 14 residues. CDR3 sequence: CASSFLLDNSEQYF. The CDR3 DNA reads as TGTGCCAGCAGTTTTCTACTAGATAATAGCGAGCAGTACTTC.

The chain links TRBV7-2 to TRBJ2-2; TRBD1 is a possible D gene (5 bases). This CDR3 is built from 15 residues. Germline-derived CDR1 and CDR2 are SGHTA and FQGNSA. The germline V and J ends were trimmed by 4 bases and 1 base, with 10 bases remaining between them. CDR3 bases: TGTGCCAGCAGCTCCTACCAGGGGAACACCGGGGAGCTGTTTTTT. The encoded protein is CASSSYQGNTGELFF.

The table lists this clonotype with many counts. V is TRBV7-2 and J is TRBJ2-5, with D possibly TRBD1 on 5 matching bases. The V and J ends lost 5 bases and 1 base respectively, with 14 bases between them. The length of the CDR3 is 15 residues. Germline V gene sequence: CDR1 SGHTA, CDR2 FQGNSA. CDR3 in DNA: TGTGCCAGCAGCCCCGAGGCAGGGTCCCAAGAGACCCAGTACTTC. This sequence encodes CASSPEAGSQETQYF. Looking up the rest from reference TRBV7-2 and TRBJ2-5 gives the full variable domain: GAGVSQSPSNKVTEKGKDVELRCDPISGHTALYWYRQSLGQGLEFLIYFQGNSAPDKSGLPSDRFSAERTGGSVSTLTIQRTQQEDSAVYLCASSPEAGSQETQYFGPGTRLLVL.

The chain has TRBV24-1 and TRBJ2-7; D may be TRBD2 (5 bases). Germline values: CDR1 KGHDR, CDR2 SFDVKD. The CDR3 covers 15 residues. V lost 3 bases and J lost 7, with 18 bases in between. The CDR3 protein is CATSDPSGREGEQYF. The CDR3 region has the DNA TGTGCCACCAGTGATCCCTCCGGCCGCGAGGGTGAGCAGTACTTC.

The rearrangement links TRBV28 to TRBJ2-7, with 7 bases lining up with TRBD1. CDR1 is MDHEN and CDR2 is SYDVKM in the germline V gene. The CDR3 loop spans 14 amino acids. The V and J ends lost 7 bases and 2 bases, in that order; junction bases with no gene match: 8. CDR3 in amino acids: CASTSTGFPYEQYF. CDR3 nucleotide sequence: TGTGCCAGCACCTCGACAGGGTTCCCCTACGAGCAGTACTTC.

This clonotype has just a few counts. CDR3 residues: CASSLGRPRGYTF. CDR3 bases: TGTGCCAGCAGCTTGGGCAGGCCGCGGGGCTACACCTTC. The chain couples TRBV7-2 to TRBJ1-2, with D uncertain. Deletions cut 3 bases from V and 8 bases from J, with 13 bases between. The CDR3 is 13 residues long. Germline V gene lookup returns CDR1 SGHTA and CDR2 FQGNSA.

This clonotype has only a few counts. The chain has TRBV7-9 and TRBJ2-4; 7 bases agree with TRBD2. The junction had 6 bases not matched to a gene; V was cut back by 1 base and J by 0 bases. CDR3 length equals 17 residues. In germline, CDR1 is SEHNR, CDR2 FQNEAQ (reference sequence). The CDR3 nucleotides read TGTGCCAGCAGCTTAGTCCCGGGAGGATTAGCCAAAAACATTCAGTACTTC. It codes for CASSLVPGGLAKNIQYF.

The rearrangement joins TRBV2 to TRBJ2-5; TRBD2 matches 9 bases. Unmatched junction bases numbered 5, after V lost 3 bases and J lost 3 bases. This CDR3 has 15 residues. CDR1 SNHLY and CDR2 FYNNEI come from the germline V gene. In nucleotides, the CDR3 is TGTGCCAGCAGTGATGACCCTAGCGGGAAAGAGACCCAGTACTTC. Translation: CASSDDPSGKETQYF.

This clonotype was observed once. The chain uses TRBV27 and TRBJ1-2; D might be TRBD1 (5 bases). V lost 6 bases, J lost 2 bases, and 13 bases lay in between. From germline, CDR1 is MNHEY and CDR2 SMNVEV (reference sequence). This CDR3 region has 14 residues. CDR3 protein: CASSIGRANYGYTF. The CDR3, as DNA: TGTGCCAGCAGCATAGGCAGGGCAAACTATGGCTACACCTTC.

This clonotype was picked up a small number of times. This chain connects TRBV6-1 to TRBJ2-1; 16 bases map to TRBD2. Germline V gene sequence: CDR1 MNHNS, CDR2 SASEGT. J was trimmed by 7 bases and V by 6 bases; bases with no gene match: 18. There are 20 residues in the CDR3. Written as DNA, the CDR3 is TGTGCCAGCAGGTCTCCGGGACTAGCGGGGGGGCAGGGGATAAGGAATGAGCAGTTCTTC. Translating it yields CASRSPGLAGGQGIRNEQFF.

This clonotype came up a few times. The V call is TRBV2, the J call TRBJ1-6, with D possibly being TRBD1 (5 bases). This CDR3 has 14 residues. Germline CDR1 and CDR2: SNHLY and FYNNEI. V lost 9 bases, J lost 9 bases, and 18 bases lay in between. The CDR3 bases are TGTGCCAGGTCCACGGGACGACCGAGTTCACCCCTCCACTTT. The encoded protein is CARSTGRPSSPLHF.

V usage is TRBV3-1 and J usage is TRBJ1-2, with 8 nucleotides matching TRBD1. The CDR3 contains 16 residues. Per germline, CDR1 LGHDT and CDR2 YNNKEL (reference sequence). V lost 6 bases, J lost 8 bases, and 17 bases stayed unmatched. The CDR3 region has the DNA TGTGCCAGCAGTTCTCTTTGGACAGGGAGAGGAGGAGGCTACACCTTC. This sequence encodes CASSSLWTGRGGGYTF.

This sequence joins TRBV7-9 and TRBJ2-7; D ambiguous. Germline values: CDR1 SEHNR, CDR2 FQNEAQ (reference sequence). CDR3 size: 13 residues. V was cut by 2 bases and J by 6 bases, with 11 bases left in between. This CDR3 reads CASSLHPVGEQYF. Here the CDR3 DNA reads TGTGCCAGCAGCTTACACCCAGTTGGCGAGCAGTACTTC.

The chain joins TRBV19 to TRBJ1-2, with 7 bases identical to TRBD1. Germline V gives CDR1 LNHDA, CDR2 SQIVND (reference sequence). The length of the CDR3 is 13 residues. Trimming took 2 bases from V and 6 from J; bases not matched to a gene: 3. The DNA for the CDR3 is TGTGCCAGTAGTATAAGGGGGCCCCATGGCTACACCTTC. It codes for CASSIRGPHGYTF.

The V gene is TRBV6-1, the J gene TRBJ2-5; D perhaps matches TRBD1 (5 bases). CDR3 length equals 14 residues. Germline CDR1 and CDR2: MNHNS and SASEGT. The V end lost 5 bases, the J end lost 1 base, and 11 bases lay between the germline ends. CDR3 nucleotides: TGTGCCAGCAGTACCTCCAGGGTCCAAGAGACCCAGTACTTC. Its translation is CASSTSRVQETQYF.

The chain is built from TRBV6-8 and TRBJ2-3; D may be TRBD2 (5 bases). This CDR3 contains 16 residues. The germline CDR1 and CDR2 sequences are MNHGY and SAAAGT. The ends were cut back, 2 bases at V and 0 bases at J, with 12 bases in the middle. CDR3 protein: CASSYQAGESTDTQYF. The CDR3 DNA sequence: TGTGCCAGCAGTTACCAGGCGGGCGAAAGCACAGATACGCAGTATTTT.

The rearrangement uses TRBV20-1 and TRBJ1-5, with D perhaps matching TRBD1 (5 bases). V was clipped by 5 bases and J by 4 bases, with 6 bases between them. Germline assignment: CDR1 DFQATT and CDR2 SNEGSKA (reference sequence). CDR3 length equals 11 residues. The chain's CDR3 is CSAGQNQPQHF. In DNA, the CDR3 is TGCAGTGCTGGACAAAATCAGCCCCAGCATTTT.

The table lists this clonotype with a few counts. This sequence joins TRBV7-9 and TRBJ1-6, with TRBD1 matching over 9 bases. The CDR3 is 14 residues long. The V and J ends lost 5 bases and 9 bases, in that order; junction bases with no gene match: 5. CDR1 and CDR2 from the germline V gene are SEHNR and FQNEAQ (reference sequence). CDR3: CASSRTGETSPLHF. CDR3 DNA sequence: TGTGCCAGCAGCCGGACAGGGGAGACTTCACCCCTCCACTTT.

This clonotype occurred once. The chain employs TRBV5-1 and TRBJ2-7, with D unclear. V shed 0 bases and J shed 2 bases, with 9 bases lying between them. Germline values: CDR1 SGHRS, CDR2 YFSETQ. The CDR3 consists of 14 residues. The CDR3 nucleotides are TGCGCCAGCAGCTTGGAGTACCCAACCTACGAGCAGTACTTC. As protein: CASSLEYPTYEQYF. Together with reference TRBV5-1 and TRBJ2-7, the CDR3 gives the full variable domain: KAGVTQTPRYLIKTRGQQVTLSCSPISGHRSVSWYQQTPGQGLQFLFEYFSETQRNKGNFPGRFSGRQFSNSRSEMNVSTLELGDSALYLCASSLEYPTYEQYFGPGTRLTVT.

In this sample, this clonotype turned up a few times. The CDR3 DNA is TGTGCCACCAGCAGAGATTCTCACGGCCCAGATACGCAGTATTTT. Translated, it gives CATSRDSHGPDTQYF. The chain combines TRBV15 with TRBJ2-3, with D uncertain. V lost 0 bases and J 4 bases, leaving 11 bases between the germline ends. CDR1 and CDR2 (germline): LNHNV, YYDKDF (reference sequence). CDR3 length: 15 amino acids.

This clonotype showed up just a few times. The V gene is TRBV12-3 or TRBV12-4, the J gene TRBJ1-3, with 7 nucleotides matching TRBD1. V lost 6 bases, J lost 1 base, and 3 bases stayed unmatched. The CDR3 contains 14 residues. The CDR3 DNA is TGTGCCAGCAGGACAGGGCCTTCTGGAAACACCATATATTTT. Its protein product is CASRTGPSGNTIYF.

This clonotype has at least ten counts. J is TRBJ2-3 and V is TRBV7-2; D is undetermined. The length of the CDR3 is 14 residues. V was pared by 2 bases and J by 6 bases, with 12 bases between. Germline assignment: CDR1 SGHTA and CDR2 FQGNSA. CDR3 in amino acids: CASSLRRLGDTQYF. Here the CDR3 DNA reads TGTGCCAGCAGCTTACGACGGTTGGGGGATACGCAGTATTTT.

The chain joins TRBV6-2 or TRBV6-3 to TRBJ2-1, with TRBD2 matching 8 bases. The CDR3 covers 19 residues. CDR1 MNHEY and CDR2 SVGEGT come from the germline V gene. V gave up 0 bases and J gave up 4 bases; unmatched junction bases: 14. The CDR3 loop reads CASSYSNGRAPFGYNEQFF. The CDR3 bases are TGTGCCAGCAGTTACTCGAACGGGAGGGCCCCCTTCGGATACAATGAGCAGTTCTTC.

A few counts support this clonotype. This chain connects TRBV2 to TRBJ2-1; D gene ambiguous. Germline V gene data show CDR1 as SNHLY and CDR2 as FYNNEI. This CDR3 comprises 15 residues. Deletions cut 6 bases from V and 9 bases from J, with 21 bases between. As DNA, the CDR3 is TGTGCCAGCAGAGCCTTCCTCGGGTCAACCCGTGAGCAGTTCTTC. Translating it yields CASRAFLGSTREQFF.

The gene calls are TRBV7-2 and TRBJ2-3; the match to TRBD1 covers 8 bases. This CDR3 spans 14 amino acids. V lost 7 bases to trimming and J lost 5 bases; unmatched junction nucleotides: 8. Germline V gene sequence: CDR1 SGHTA, CDR2 FQGNSA. This CDR3 reads CASKWDRTGDTQYF. In DNA form, the CDR3 reads TGTGCCAGCAAGTGGGACAGGACCGGAGATACGCAGTATTTT.

This clonotype was seen a few times. CDR3 sequence: CASSLGRGSGGTNEKLFF. The CDR3 nucleotides read TGTGCCAGCAGCTTAGGCCGGGGGTCAGGAGGAACTAATGAAAAACTGTTTTTT. The chain recombines TRBV7-9 with TRBJ1-4, with D perhaps TRBD1 (5 bases). CDR3 length: 18 amino acids. The germline V gene has CDR1 SEHNR and CDR2 FQNEAQ (reference sequence). Deletions cut 1 base from V and 1 base from J, with 16 bases between.

This clonotype occurred a few times. The V call is TRBV7-2, the J call TRBJ2-7, with 12 positions matching TRBD2. Germline CDR1 reads SGHTA; CDR2 reads FQGNSA. This CDR3 comprises 15 residues. J was trimmed by 2 bases and V by 4 bases; bases with no gene match: 3. CDR3: CASSSRTSGTYEQYF. DNA of the CDR3: TGTGCCAGCAGCTCCCGGACTAGCGGGACCTACGAGCAGTACTTC.